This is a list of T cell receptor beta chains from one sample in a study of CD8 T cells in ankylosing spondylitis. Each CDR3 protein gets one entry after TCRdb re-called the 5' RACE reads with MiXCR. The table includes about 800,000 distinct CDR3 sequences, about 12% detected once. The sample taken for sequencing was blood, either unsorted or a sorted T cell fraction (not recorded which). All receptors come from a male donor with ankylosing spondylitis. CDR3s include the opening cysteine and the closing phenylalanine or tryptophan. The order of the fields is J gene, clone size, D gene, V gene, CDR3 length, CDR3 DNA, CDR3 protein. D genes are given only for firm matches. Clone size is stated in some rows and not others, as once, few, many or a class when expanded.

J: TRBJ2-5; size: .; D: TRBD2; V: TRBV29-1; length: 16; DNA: TGCAGCGTTTCCCGGACTAGCGGGAGGCCCCAAGAGACCCAGTACTTC; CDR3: CSVSRTSGRPQETQYF
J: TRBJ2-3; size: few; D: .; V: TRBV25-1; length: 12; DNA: TGTGCCAGCAGGGCGACAGCCAATACGCAGTATTTT; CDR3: CASRATANTQYF
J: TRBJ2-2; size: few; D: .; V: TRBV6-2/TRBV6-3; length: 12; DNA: TGTGCCAGCAGTATTAGTTCCGGGGAGCTGTTTTTT; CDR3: CASSISSGELFF
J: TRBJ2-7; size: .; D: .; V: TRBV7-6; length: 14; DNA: TGTGCCAGCAGCCCGGGCGGGCTGATCTACGAGCAGTACTTC; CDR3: CASSPGGLIYEQYF
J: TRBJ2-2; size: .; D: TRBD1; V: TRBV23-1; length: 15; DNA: TGCGCCAGCAGTCAATCGAGACAGGGTACCGGGGAGCTGTTTTTT; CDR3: CASSQSRQGTGELFF
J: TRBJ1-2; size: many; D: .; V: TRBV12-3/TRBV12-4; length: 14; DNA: TGTGCCAGCCTGACCGGGGGAACAGGTGGTGGCTACACCTTC; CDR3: CASLTGGTGGGYTF
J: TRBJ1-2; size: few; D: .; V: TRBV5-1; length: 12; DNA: TGCGCCAGCAGCGGGACGCACTATGGCTACACCTTC; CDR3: CASSGTHYGYTF
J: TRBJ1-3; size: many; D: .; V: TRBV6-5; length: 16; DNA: TGTGCCAGCAGCCGCAGACAGTATTCCTCTGGAAACACCATATATTTT; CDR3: CASSRRQYSSGNTIYF
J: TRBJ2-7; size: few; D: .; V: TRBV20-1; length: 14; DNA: TGCAGTGCCAGGGGCAGGGTGAGCTCCTACGAGCAGTACTTC; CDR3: CSARGRVSSYEQYF
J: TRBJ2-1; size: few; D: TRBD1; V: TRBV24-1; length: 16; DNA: TGTGCCACCAGTGATTCAAGCCAGGGGGCCTACAATGAGCAGTTCTTC; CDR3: CATSDSSQGAYNEQFF
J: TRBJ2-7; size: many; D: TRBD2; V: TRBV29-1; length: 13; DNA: TGCAGCGCGGTCCGTGGACTAGCGAACGAGCAGTACTTC; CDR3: CSAVRGLANEQYF
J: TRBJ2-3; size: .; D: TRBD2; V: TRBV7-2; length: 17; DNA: TGTGCCAGCAGCCGCGTCGGGAGGGGGTTTAACACAGATACGCAGTATTTT; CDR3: CASSRVGRGFNTDTQYF
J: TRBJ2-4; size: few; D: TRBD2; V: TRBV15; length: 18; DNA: TGTGCCACCAGCAAAACGCCCGGGACTAGCGGGATCTCAAACATTCAGTACTTC; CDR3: CATSKTPGTSGISNIQYF
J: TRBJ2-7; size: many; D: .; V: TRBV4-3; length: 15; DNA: TGCGCCAGCAGCCAAGCTCCGGGTCCCTCCTACGAGCAGTACTTC; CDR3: CASSQAPGPSYEQYF
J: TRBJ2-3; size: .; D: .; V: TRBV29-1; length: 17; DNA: TGCAGCGTTGTAGGCGGCACGGGGCGGGCTGTGACAGATACGCAGTATTTT; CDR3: CSVVGGTGRAVTDTQYF
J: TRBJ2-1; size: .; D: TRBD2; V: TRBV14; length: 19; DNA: TGTGCCAGCAGCCAAGATGTGGGTCTAGCGGGAGGGCCTTACAATGAGCAGTTCTTC; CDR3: CASSQDVGLAGGPYNEQFF
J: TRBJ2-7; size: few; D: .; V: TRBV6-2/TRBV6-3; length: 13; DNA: TGTGCCAGCAGTCATGGACGGCACTACGAGCAGTACTTC; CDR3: CASSHGRHYEQYF
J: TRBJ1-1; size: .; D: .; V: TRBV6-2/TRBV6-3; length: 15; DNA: TGTGCCAGCAGTTACTCGCCACAGGGGAACACTGAAGCTTTCTTT; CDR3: CASSYSPQGNTEAFF
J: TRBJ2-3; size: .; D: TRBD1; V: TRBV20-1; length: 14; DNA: TGCAGTGCTCCTGGACAGGGTTGGACAGATACGCAGTATTTT; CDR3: CSAPGQGWTDTQYF
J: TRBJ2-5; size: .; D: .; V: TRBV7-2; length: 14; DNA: TGTGCCAGCAGCCCACGCGGAGACCAAGAGACCCAGTACTTC; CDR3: CASSPRGDQETQYF
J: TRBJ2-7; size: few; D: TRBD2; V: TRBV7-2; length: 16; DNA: TGTGCCAGCAACCTAGCGGGAGCTGGGGGACCCTACGAGCAGTACTTC; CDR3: CASNLAGAGGPYEQYF
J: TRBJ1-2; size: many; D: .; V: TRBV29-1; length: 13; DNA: TGCAGCGTTGTCGGGCAGTTGGGCTATGGCTACACCTTC; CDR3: CSVVGQLGYGYTF
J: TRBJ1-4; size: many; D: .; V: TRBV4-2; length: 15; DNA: TGTGCCAGCAGCCAGGGAGGGGGTAACCTTGAAAAACTGTTTTTT; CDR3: CASSQGGGNLEKLFF
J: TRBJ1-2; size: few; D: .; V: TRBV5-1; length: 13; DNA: TGCGCCAGCAGCCCGGGGCCGGTGGATGGCTACACCTTC; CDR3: CASSPGPVDGYTF
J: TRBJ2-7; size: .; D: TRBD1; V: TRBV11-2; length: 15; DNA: TGTGCCAGCAGCCCCCCGGACAGGTCCTCCTACGAGCAGTACTTC; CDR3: CASSPPDRSSYEQYF
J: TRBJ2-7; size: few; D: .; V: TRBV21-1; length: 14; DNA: TGTGCCAGCAGCAAACACGGCGGACCCAACGAGCAGTACTTC; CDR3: CASSKHGGPNEQYF
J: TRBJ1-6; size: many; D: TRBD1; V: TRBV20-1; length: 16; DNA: TGCAGTGCTAGGCCCTCTATCACAGGGGGATTTCGGGCCCTCCACTTT; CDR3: CSARPSITGGFRALHF
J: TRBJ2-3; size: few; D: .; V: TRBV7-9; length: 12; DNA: TGTGCCAGCAGCTGGATTTCAGATACGCAGTATTTT; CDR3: CASSWISDTQYF
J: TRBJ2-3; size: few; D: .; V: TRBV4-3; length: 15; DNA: TGTGCCAGCAGCCAAGTGTCGGGGGGCACAGATACGCAGTATTTT; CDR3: CASSQVSGGTDTQYF
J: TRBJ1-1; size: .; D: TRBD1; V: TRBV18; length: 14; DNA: TGTGCCAGCTCACGGGACAGGGTATATACTGAAGCTTTCTTT; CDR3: CASSRDRVYTEAFF
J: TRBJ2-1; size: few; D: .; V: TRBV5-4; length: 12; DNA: TGTGCCAGCCGCCTAGATAACAATGAGCAGTTCTTC; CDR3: CASRLDNNEQFF
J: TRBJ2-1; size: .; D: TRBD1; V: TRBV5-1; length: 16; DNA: TGCGCCAGCAGCGCCCGGGACAGGGGGCATTACAATGAGCAGTTCTTC; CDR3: CASSARDRGHYNEQFF
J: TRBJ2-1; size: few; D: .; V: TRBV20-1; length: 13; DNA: TGCAGTGCCCGGGATGGGGCTACAAATGAGCAGTTCTTC; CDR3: CSARDGATNEQFF
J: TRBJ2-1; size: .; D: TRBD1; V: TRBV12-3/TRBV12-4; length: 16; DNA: TGTGCCAGCAGAGACCGGGACAGGGGGCGGAGGGGCGGGCAGTTCTTC; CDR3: CASRDRDRGRRGGQFF
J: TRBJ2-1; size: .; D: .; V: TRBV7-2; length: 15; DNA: TGTGCCAGCAGCCCGGGACGTATAGCCTACAATGAGCAGTTCTTC; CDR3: CASSPGRIAYNEQFF
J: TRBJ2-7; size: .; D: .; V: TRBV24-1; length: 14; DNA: TGTGCCACCAGCCTAACAGGGCATCCTTACGAGCAGTACTTC; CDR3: CATSLTGHPYEQYF
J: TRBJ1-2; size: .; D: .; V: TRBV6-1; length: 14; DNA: TGTGCCAGCACCACGTGGGCGATGGACTATGGCTACACCTTC; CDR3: CASTTWAMDYGYTF
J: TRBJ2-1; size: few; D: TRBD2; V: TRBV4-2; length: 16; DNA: TGTGCCAGCAGCAGCGGGACTAGCGGGAGGGTCAATGAGCAGTTCTTC; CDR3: CASSSGTSGRVNEQFF
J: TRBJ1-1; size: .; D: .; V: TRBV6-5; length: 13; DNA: TGTGCCAGCAATTTGGAGTTGAACACTGAAGCTTTCTTT; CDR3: CASNLELNTEAFF
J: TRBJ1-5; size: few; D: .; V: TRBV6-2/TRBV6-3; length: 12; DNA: TGTGCCAGCAGTAACCCAAATCAGCCCCAGCATTTT; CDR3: CASSNPNQPQHF
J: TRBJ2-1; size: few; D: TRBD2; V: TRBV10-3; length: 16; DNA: TGTGCCATCAGTTCGACTAGCGGGAGGGCCAACAATGAGCAGTTCTTC; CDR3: CAISSTSGRANNEQFF
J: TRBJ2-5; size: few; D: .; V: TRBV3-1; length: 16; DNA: TGTGCCAGCAAGGCAGCTACAGGGCGCCCCCAAGAGACCCAGTACTTC; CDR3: CASKAATGRPQETQYF
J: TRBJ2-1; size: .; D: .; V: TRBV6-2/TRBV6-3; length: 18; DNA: TGTGCCAGCAGTTACACCCTCCAAACTCCGAGCTCCTACAATGAGCAGTTCTTC; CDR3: CASSYTLQTPSSYNEQFF
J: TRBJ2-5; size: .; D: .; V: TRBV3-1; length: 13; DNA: TGTGCCAGCAGCCAATTAACATTGGAGACCCAGTACTTC; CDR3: CASSQLTLETQYF
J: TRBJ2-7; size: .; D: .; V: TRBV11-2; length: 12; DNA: TGTGCCAGCAGCTTAGGAGTATGGGAGCAGTACTTC; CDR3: CASSLGVWEQYF
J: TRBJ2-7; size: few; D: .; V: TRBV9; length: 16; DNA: TGTGCCAGCAGCGTAGGGGGGGGCAGGGATGCATCCGAGCAGTACTTC; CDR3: CASSVGGGRDASEQYF
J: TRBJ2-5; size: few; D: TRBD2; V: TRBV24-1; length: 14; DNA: TGTGCCACCAAGGCTAGCGGGGGGGAAGAGACCCAGTACTTC; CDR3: CATKASGGEETQYF
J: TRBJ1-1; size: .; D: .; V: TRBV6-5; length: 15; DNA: TGTGCCAGCAGTTCCTTGGGGGGGCCGAGGACTGAAGCTTTCTTT; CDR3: CASSSLGGPRTEAFF
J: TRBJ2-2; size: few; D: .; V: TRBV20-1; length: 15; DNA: TGCAGTGCTAGAGAGGCGGTGCGGGGCACCGGGGAGCTGTTTTTT; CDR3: CSAREAVRGTGELFF
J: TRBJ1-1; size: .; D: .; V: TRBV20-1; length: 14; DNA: TGCAGTGCTAGATTCCCCCATATGAACACTGAAGCTTTCTTT; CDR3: CSARFPHMNTEAFF
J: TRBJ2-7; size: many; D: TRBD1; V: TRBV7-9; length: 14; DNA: TGTGCCAGCAGCTTACAGGGGGACTCCTACGAGCAGTACTTC; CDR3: CASSLQGDSYEQYF
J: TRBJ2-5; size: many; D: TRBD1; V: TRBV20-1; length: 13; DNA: TGCAGTGCTAGAGATCCAGGGGGAGAGACCCAGTACTTC; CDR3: CSARDPGGETQYF
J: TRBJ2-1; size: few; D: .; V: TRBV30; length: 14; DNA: TGTGCCTGGAGTGTGCGGGCCCGATTAGGTGAGCAGTTCTTC; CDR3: CAWSVRARLGEQFF
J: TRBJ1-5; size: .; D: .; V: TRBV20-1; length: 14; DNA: TGCAGTGCTCCGACAGGAGGGTGGAATCAGCCCCAGCATTTT; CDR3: CSAPTGGWNQPQHF
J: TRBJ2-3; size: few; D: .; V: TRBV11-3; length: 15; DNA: TGTGCCAGCAGCCCGAGCTACGGGAGCACAGATACGCAGTATTTT; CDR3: CASSPSYGSTDTQYF
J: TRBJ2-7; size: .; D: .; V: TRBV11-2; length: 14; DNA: TGTGCCAGCAGCTTCGGGGGCAGGAACTACGAGCAGTACTTC; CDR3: CASSFGGRNYEQYF
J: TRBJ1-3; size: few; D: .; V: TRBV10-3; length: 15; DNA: TGTGCCGCCCAGGGACCGCTGAGCTCTGGAAACACCATATATTTT; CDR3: CAAQGPLSSGNTIYF